A single T cell receptor (beta chain) is shown here with its context. Antigen unknown. Produced via immunoSEQ multiplex PCR; TCRdb's table is partial and in-frame only. The sample lists about 2.3 million clones; 93% were seen once. The CDR3 is 16 residues long. The germline V gene encodes CDR1 SNHLY and CDR2 FYNNEI. The trim removed 7 bases at V and 5 bases at J, leaving 8 bases unmatched. This sample is drawn from a study of shared clonotypes between healthy human individuals. Study-level findings and limits: Several donors shared 4.5% to 6.5% of their naive CD4 clonotypes. Researchers sampled only blood; tissue repertoires likely differ.

The V call is TRBV2, the J call TRBJ2-2, with 12 bases lining up with TRBD2. The sequence derives from a man between 18 and 35 years old in good health. Some clones in this sample may be carry-over from other donors' samples. Sequenced: naive CD4+ T cells from PBMCs. Subset reported: CD45RA+ positively selected. The CDR3 region has the DNA TGTGCCAGCACCGGGAGGCTAGCGGGAGGGACCGGGGAGCTGTTTTTT. As protein: CASTGRLAGGTGELFF. Supplemented by reference TRBV2 and TRBJ2-2, the full variable domain reads EPEVTQTPSHQVTQMGQEVILRCVPISNHLYFYWYRQILGQKVEFLVSFYNNEISEKSEIFDDQFSVERPDGSNFTLKIRSTKLEDSAMYFCASTGRLAGGTGELFFGEGSRLTVL.